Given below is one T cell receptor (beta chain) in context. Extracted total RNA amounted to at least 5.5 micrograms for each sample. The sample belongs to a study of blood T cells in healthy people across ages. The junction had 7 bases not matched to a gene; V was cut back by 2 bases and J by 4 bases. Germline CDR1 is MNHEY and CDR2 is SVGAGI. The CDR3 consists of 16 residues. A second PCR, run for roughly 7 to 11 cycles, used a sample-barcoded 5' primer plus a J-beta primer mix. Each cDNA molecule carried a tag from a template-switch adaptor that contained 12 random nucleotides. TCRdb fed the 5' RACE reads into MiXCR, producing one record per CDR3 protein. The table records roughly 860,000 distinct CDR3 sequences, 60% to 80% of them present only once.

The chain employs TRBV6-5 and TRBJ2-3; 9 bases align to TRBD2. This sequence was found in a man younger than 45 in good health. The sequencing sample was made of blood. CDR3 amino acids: CASSYTLAGSSDTQYF. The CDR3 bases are TGTGCCAGCAGTTACACCCTAGCGGGGAGCTCAGATACGCAGTATTTT.